The rows below give T cell receptor beta chains drawn from one sample of a study of blood T cell repertoires in COVID-19. Here immunoSEQ multiplex PCR was the method, and the copy in TCRdb shows in-frame clones only, minus some. The sample holds a few hundred thousand clones, approximately 85% seen once. The sample taken for sequencing was peripheral blood. The receptors stem from a human donor with COVID-19, enrolled during active disease. The donor label of this sample is uncertain. Each CDR3 is given with its conserved first and last residue. The D gene is left open where the match is weak. Rows may omit the clone size; those that give it use once, few, many or a size class.

J,size,D,V,CDR3,DNA
TRBJ1-2,NA,NA,TRBV21-1,CASSKALKGAHYGYTF,TGTGCCAGCAGCAAAGCGCTTAAGGGGGCCCACTATGGCTACACCTTC
TRBJ1-4,NA,NA,TRBV7-9,CASTVGGDGEKLFF,TGTGCCAGCACCGTGGGCGGGGACGGTGAAAAACTGTTTTTT
TRBJ2-7,NA,NA,TRBV29-1,CSVGSSTYEQYF,TGCAGCGTTGGCAGTTCAACCTACGAGCAGTACTTC
TRBJ2-3,NA,TRBD2,TRBV6-1,CASSEMAGARPDTQYF,TGTGCCAGCAGTGAAATGGCGGGAGCTCGACCAGATACGCAGTATTTT
TRBJ2-2,NA,NA,TRBV11-2,CASSLVTDLNTGELFF,TGTGCCAGCAGCTTAGTAACAGATCTGAACACCGGGGAGCTGTTTTTT
TRBJ1-5,once,TRBD1,TRBV9,CASSVGTVNQPQHF,TGTGCCAGCAGCGTCGGGACAGTCAATCAGCCCCAGCATTTT
TRBJ2-1,NA,TRBD2,TRBV19,CASTSLSAGGPGDEQFF,TGTGCCAGTACCTCTCTCTCCGCGGGAGGGCCGGGGGATGAGCAGTTCTTC
TRBJ2-3,NA,TRBD2,TRBV4-3,CASSQDLAGYSTDTQYF,TGCGCCAGCAGCCAAGATCTAGCGGGTTATAGCACAGATACGCAGTATTTT
TRBJ2-3,NA,TRBD2,TRBV7-2,CASSLKREGQDTQYF,TGTGCCAGCAGCTTAAAGCGGGAGGGCCAAGATACGCAGTATTTT
TRBJ2-1,once,NA,TRBV7-2,CASSPVGFGTGNEQFF,TGTGCCAGCAGCCCAGTCGGGTTCGGGACTGGCAATGAGCAGTTCTTC
TRBJ2-1,NA,NA,TRBV28,CASNTGYNEQFF,TGTGCCAGCAATACAGGCTACAATGAGCAGTTCTTC
TRBJ2-1,NA,TRBD2,TRBV7-8,CASSLVLAGGQFNEQFF,TGTGCCAGCAGCTTAGTACTAGCGGGAGGGCAGTTCAATGAGCAGTTCTTC
TRBJ2-1,NA,TRBD2,TRBV28,CASSKPGGNNEQFF,TGTGCCAGCAGTAAACCGGGAGGCAACAATGAGCAGTTCTTC
TRBJ2-1,once,TRBD2,TRBV6-4,CASSDSILAGGRNEQFF,TGTGCCAGCAGTGACTCGATACTAGCGGGAGGACGTAATGAGCAGTTCTTC
TRBJ1-3,NA,TRBD1,TRBV19,CASTIDRAGNTIYF,TGTGCCAGTACCATCGACAGGGCTGGAAACACCATATATTTT
TRBJ2-3,NA,TRBD1,TRBV11-3,CASSPRQGRTDTQYF,TGTGCCAGCAGCCCGAGACAGGGAAGGACAGATACGCAGTATTTT
TRBJ2-1,NA,TRBD2,TRBV30,CAWSAWGSGTYNEQFF,TGTGCCTGGAGTGCCTGGGGTAGCGGGACCTACAATGAGCAGTTCTTC
TRBJ2-7,NA,TRBD2,TRBV7-8,CASSLRREAQTYEQYF,TGTGCCAGCAGCTTACGCCGGGAGGCCCAGACCTACGAGCAGTACTTC